This T cell receptor (beta chain) was captured in a study of blood T cell repertoires in COVID-19. For the study at large: Samples of COVID-19 (acute and convalescent) were obtained from the United States, Italy and Spain. PBMCs, B-cell-depleted T cells, or T cells were the source of the cDNA or gDNA that made up the material.

Trimming shortened V by 7 bases and J by 8 bases, and 17 bases separated the two germline ends. The CDR3 is 13 amino acids. Germline CDR1 MNHEY, CDR2 SVGAGI. As processed by the authors: By means of reference gene primer amplification, nucleated cell counts were estimated. The method was immunoSEQ multiplex PCR; TCRdb's version includes in-frame clones alone and lacks a portion of them. V, J and clone size were drawn from that table, and D and trimming were deduced from the DNA. The data hold 150,000 to 200,000 clones, with around 85% observed a single time. Sequenced sample: peripheral blood. This TCR was sampled from a man in his fifties or sixties with active or convalescent COVID-19. This chain uses TRBV6-5 with TRBJ1-2; D might be TRBD1 (6 bases). The CDR3 region has the DNA TGTGCCAGCACTCGGGGGGGGGCGAGAGGCTACACCTTC. It codes for CASTRGGARGYTF.